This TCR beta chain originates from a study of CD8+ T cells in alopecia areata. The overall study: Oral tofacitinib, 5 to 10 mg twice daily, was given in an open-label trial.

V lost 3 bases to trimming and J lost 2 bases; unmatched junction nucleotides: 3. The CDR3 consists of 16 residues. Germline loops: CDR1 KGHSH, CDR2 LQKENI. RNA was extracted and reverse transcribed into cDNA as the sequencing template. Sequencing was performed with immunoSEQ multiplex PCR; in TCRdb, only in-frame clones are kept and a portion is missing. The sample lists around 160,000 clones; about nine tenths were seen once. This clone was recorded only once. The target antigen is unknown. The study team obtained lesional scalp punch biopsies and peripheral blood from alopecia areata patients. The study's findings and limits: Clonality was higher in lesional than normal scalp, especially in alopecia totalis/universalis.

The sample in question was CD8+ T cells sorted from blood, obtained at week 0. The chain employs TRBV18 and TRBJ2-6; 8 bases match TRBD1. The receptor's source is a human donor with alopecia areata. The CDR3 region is CASSPPGGAGANVLTF. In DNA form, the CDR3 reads TGTGCCAGCTCACCCCCAGGGGGCGCTGGGGCCAACGTCCTGACTTTC. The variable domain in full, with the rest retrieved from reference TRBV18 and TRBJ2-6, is NAGVMQNPRHLVRRRGQEARLRCSPMKGHSHVYWYRQLPEEGLKFMVYLQKENIIDESGMPKERFSAEFPKEGPSILRIQQVVRGDSAAYFCASSPPGGAGANVLTFGAGSRLTVL.